The sequence of this T cell receptor (beta chain) was determined in a study of T cells in narcolepsy (dated by TCRdb to 2017 to 2018). For the study in its entirety: Healthy control donors were enrolled in the study alongside patients who had narcolepsy type 1 or type 2 (NT1, NT2). The study sought autoreactive T cells targeting hypocretin neuron self-antigens (hypocretin, TRIB2) in narcolepsy patients, using TCR Vbeta sequencing to track clonotypes in blood and CSF.

A note on this clone: The antigen it binds to is not known. No clone much larger than this one lies a single base away; base qualities are absent.

Study-level results and caveats: HCRT-specific and TRIB2-specific autoreactive clonotypes were highlighted in plots that compared CD4+ T cell clonotypes in CSF versus blood from the same patient. Patients and controls had similar numbers of sequenced blood memory CD4+ clonotypes, with averages of roughly 38,000 in patients and some 36,000 in controls. Some blood memory CD4+ repertoires from patients and controls contained no sequences matching autoreactive T cell clones. According to the report, autoreactive clonotypes were detected serially in the blood of the same patients and of different patients, but not in healthy controls.

Libraries were built with the immunoSEQ multiplex PCR assay. Sourced from immuneACCESS, this table was stored by TCRdb with only in-frame sequences that have V and J called. A share of the clones is absent; for the studies checked, an unresolved V gene accounts for under half, and the remainder has no known explanation. This sample lists roughly 24,000 clones; about 86% were detected once. The top ten hold roughly 4.1% of the sample. For TCR Vbeta sequencing, memory CD4+ T cells were sorted ex vivo from the peripheral blood of both healthy controls and narcolepsy patients. The germline V gene yields SNHLY for CDR1 and FYNNEI for CDR2. There are 16 amino acids in the CDR3, from cysteine to phenylalanine inclusive. Only CDR3 DNA remains: 48 bases, in frame from the first base. V lost 4 bases and J lost 5 bases; the stretch between them is 18 bases long.

The clonotype originates from a human donor in good health. The source material was memory (CD45RA-) CD4+ T cells from blood. According to the study, the label for this sample's cell subset or site signals: memory T cells sorted ex vivo from peripheral blood. In this chain, TRBV2 is recombined with TRBJ1-5, with an unclear D gene assignment. CDR3 region: CASSGAFANRDQPQHF. In nucleotides, the sequence is TGTGCCAGCAGTGGTGCGTTCGCCAATCGGGATCAGCCCCAGCATTTT.